The 2 T cell receptor beta chains below were found in one sample sequenced in a study of blood T cells in healthy people across ages. A second PCR, run for 7 to 11 cycles, used a sample-barcoded 5' primer plus a J-beta primer mix. TCRdb redid the calling of the 5' RACE reads with MiXCR, one entry per CDR3 protein. In the table there are over 600,000 distinct CDR3 sequences, around 20% of which are singletons. The sample taken for sequencing was blood. These receptor sequences come from a man aged 70 or older in good health.

This clonotype was observed a handful of times. The chain has TRBV9 and TRBJ2-5; 7 bases line up with TRBD2. Trimming at V came to 4 bases and at J to 1 base, leaving 10 bases not matched to a gene. This CDR3 contains 16 residues. Germline CDR1 and CDR2: SGDLS and YYNGEE. CDR3 sequence reads: CASSSRLSSGQETQYF. The CDR3, as DNA: TGTGCCAGCAGCTCCCGGCTGTCTAGCGGCCAAGAGACCCAGTACTTC.

V usage is TRBV4-3 and J usage is TRBJ1-4; D uncertain. V was cut by 0 bases and J by 8 bases, with 16 bases left in between. The CDR3 consists of 16 residues. Germline V gives CDR1 LGHNA, CDR2 YSLEER. The CDR3 loop reads CASSQDWTTLREKLFF. The CDR3 DNA follows: TGCGCCAGCAGCCAAGATTGGACGACCCTAAGGGAAAAACTGTTTTTT.